A selection of T cell receptor beta chains follows, all from one sample in a study of T cells in Graves' hyperthyroidism and ophthalmopathy. TCRdb re-called the multiplex PCR reads through MiXCR, storing one row per CDR3 protein. The sample consists of approximately 400,000 distinct CDR3 sequences, about 19% of them appearing once. What was sequenced was blood. These receptor sequences come from a woman aged 18-29 years with Graves' hyperthyroidism. CDR3s include the opening cysteine and the closing phenylalanine or tryptophan. A D gene is named only where the DNA matches it firmly. Rows may omit the clone size; those that give it use once, few, many or a size class.

J gene,D gene,V gene,clone size,CDR3 protein,CDR3 DNA
TRBJ1-2,-,TRBV6-1,many,CASRTFPKGPIRGYTF,TGTGCCAGCAGAACTTTCCCAAAGGGACCAATTCGGGGCTACACCTTC
TRBJ1-6,-,TRBV7-3,many,CASSLIRGSPLHF,TGTGCCAGCAGCTTGATCAGGGGCTCACCCCTCCACTTT
TRBJ2-7,TRBD1,TRBV2,-,CASTGQGLYEQYF,TGTGCCAGCACCGGACAGGGGCTTTACGAGCAGTACTTC
TRBJ2-5,-,TRBV12-3/TRBV12-4,-,CASSLGARGASETQYF,TGTGCCAGCAGTTTAGGCGCCAGGGGGGCTTCAGAGACCCAGTACTTC
TRBJ2-5,-,TRBV27,many,CASSRGNLRDTQETQYF,TGTGCCAGCAGTCGAGGAAATCTACGGGACACTCAAGAGACCCAGTACTTC
TRBJ1-2,TRBD1,TRBV5-5,-,CASSDRVGGYGYTF,TGTGCCAGCAGCGACAGGGTGGGAGGCTATGGCTACACCTTC
TRBJ1-5,-,TRBV7-8,few,CASSPGSSSNQPQHF,TGTGCCAGCAGCCCGGGCAGCTCTAGCAATCAGCCCCAGCATTTT
TRBJ1-3,-,TRBV15,-,CATSRDRLSGNTIYF,TGTGCCACCAGCAGAGACCGCTTATCTGGAAACACCATATATTTT
TRBJ2-2,-,TRBV5-1,many,CASSAAGARRGTGELFF,TGCGCCAGCAGTGCGGCAGGGGCCCGTCGTGGCACCGGGGAGCTGTTTTTT
TRBJ1-5,-,TRBV27,many,CASSLDSGANQPQHF,TGTGCCAGCAGTTTGGATTCAGGGGCAAATCAGCCCCAGCATTTT
TRBJ2-2,-,TRBV6-5,many,CASSYSTGELFF,TGTGCCAGCAGTTACTCCACCGGGGAGCTGTTTTTT
TRBJ2-7,-,TRBV15,-,CATSRLTGTPYEQYF,TGTGCCACCAGCAGGTTGACCGGGACCCCCTACGAGCAGTACTTC
TRBJ2-5,TRBD2,TRBV7-2,many,CASSSRTSGGETQYF,TGTGCCAGCAGCTCCCGGACTAGCGGGGGAGAGACCCAGTACTTC
TRBJ2-2,TRBD1,TRBV6-1,few,CASRNDRDPGELFF,TGTGCCAGCAGGAATGACAGGGATCCCGGGGAGCTGTTTTTT
TRBJ2-5,TRBD2,TRBV6-1,once,CASRGGGPRQETQYF,TGTGCCAGCAGGGGCGGGGGGCCTCGCCAAGAGACCCAGTACTTC
TRBJ2-5,TRBD1,TRBV12-5,-,CASGQTDRFGETQYF,TGTGCTAGTGGTCAAACGGACAGGTTCGGAGAGACCCAGTACTTC
TRBJ2-2,-,TRBV3-1,few,CASSPVGTGELFF,TGTGCCAGCAGCCCCGTCGGAACCGGGGAGCTGTTTTTT
TRBJ1-1,-,TRBV29-1,-,CSVAEAHQDAAFF,TGCAGCGTTGCGGAGGCACATCAGGATGCGGCTTTCTTT
TRBJ2-5,-,TRBV24-1,-,CATSDLSQGGRETQYF,TGTGCCACCAGTGATTTGAGTCAGGGGGGTAGAGAGACCCAGTACTTC
TRBJ1-5,-,TRBV2,many,CASSPTPDSNQPQHF,TGTGCCAGCAGTCCCACACCGGATAGCAATCAGCCCCAGCATTTT
TRBJ2-5,-,TRBV2,many,CASRPDATGTQYF,TGTGCCAGCAGACCCGACGCAACCGGGACCCAGTACTTC
TRBJ1-1,-,TRBV5-6,-,CASSGDLQPNTEAFF,TGTGCCAGCAGCGGCGATTTACAGCCGAACACTGAAGCTTTCTTT
TRBJ2-7,TRBD2,TRBV12-3/TRBV12-4,many,CASSRTSGGALEQYF,TGTGCCAGCAGTCGGACTAGCGGGGGGGCTCTCGAGCAGTACTTC
TRBJ2-5,TRBD1,TRBV28,-,CASSTSPGTGHGETKYF,TGTGCCAGCAGTACCTCTCCCGGGACAGGGCATGGAGAGACCAAGTACTTC
TRBJ2-4,-,TRBV7-3,-,CASSLAPPSGVGTKNIQYF,TGTGCCAGCAGCTTAGCCCCCCCTTCAGGGGTGGGGACCAAAAACATTCAGTACTTC
TRBJ2-7,-,TRBV6-1,many,CASSQSSASSYEQYF,TGTGCCAGCAGTCAAAGTAGCGCCTCCTCCTACGAGCAGTACTTC
TRBJ2-7,-,TRBV4-1,-,CASSQEGGMDEQYF,TGCGCCAGCAGCCAAGAGGGCGGTATGGACGAGCAGTACTTC
TRBJ2-2,TRBD1,TRBV6-1,many,CASSHRDRGRGTGELFF,TGTGCCAGCAGCCACCGCGACAGGGGAAGAGGCACCGGGGAGCTGTTTTTT
TRBJ2-7,TRBD1,TRBV7-8,few,CASRVTGGPPYEQYF,TGTGCCAGCAGGGTTACAGGGGGTCCCCCCTACGAGCAGTACTTC
TRBJ1-5,-,TRBV2,many,CASTSFGGQPQHF,TGTGCCAGCACTTCGTTTGGGGGTCAGCCCCAGCATTTT
TRBJ2-7,-,TRBV7-9,-,CASSWIGEAYEQYF,TGTGCCAGCAGCTGGATAGGGGAAGCCTACGAGCAGTACTTC